These 26 T cell receptor beta chains were all obtained from the same sample, sequenced in a study of radiotherapy plus CTLA-4 blockade in lung cancer. Assay used: immunoSEQ multiplex PCR; TCRdb lists only in-frame clones, some missing. The sample has 55,000 to 65,000 clones; 70% to 85% are singletons. Sequencing used peripheral blood, obtained from a patient treated with radiotherapy plus ipilimumab. The receptors shown here come from a human donor with non-small cell lung cancer who had a partial response to radiotherapy plus ipilimumab.

The V call is TRBV7-8, the J call TRBJ1-3; 7 bases fit TRBD1. The V gene's germline CDR1 is SGHVS and CDR2 FQNEAQ. This CDR3 has 17 amino acids. Germline trimming cut 2 bases from V and 0 bases from J; bases unmatched to any gene: 7. CDR3 nucleotide sequence: TGTGCCAGCAGCTTACACAGGGGCTCCAGCTCTGGAAACACCATATATTTT. It encodes CASSLHRGSSSGNTIYF.

This clone was seen just once. This chain uses TRBV19 with TRBJ2-3; 7 nucleotides align to TRBD1. The CDR3 length is 14 residues. J was trimmed by 1 base and V by 3 bases; bases with no gene match: 1. Germline CDR1 is LNHDA and CDR2 is SQIVND (reference sequence). CDR3 protein: CASSIGTGTDTQYF. The CDR3 nucleotides are TGTGCCAGTAGTATCGGGACAGGCACAGATACGCAGTATTTT.

The genes are TRBV6-5 and TRBJ1-1; D remains unclear. Germline-derived CDR1 and CDR2 are MNHEY and SVGAGI. V was clipped by 6 bases and J by 4 bases, with 12 bases between them. This CDR3 contains 13 residues. The CDR3 loop reads CASSQNRATEAFF. CDR3 bases: TGTGCCAGCAGCCAAAATAGAGCCACTGAAGCTTTCTTT.

CDR3 sequence: CASSVGQDGETQYF. The CDR3 nucleotides read TGTGCCAGCAGTGTAGGACAGGACGGCGAGACCCAGTACTTC. This rearrangement joins TRBV6-1 to TRBJ2-5; the match to TRBD1 covers 7 bases. The CDR3 extends over 14 amino acids. Germline V CDR1 and CDR2: MNHNS, SASEGT. After removal of 4 bases from V and 5 bases from J, the junction contained 7 bases not matched to a gene.

This clone was detected only a few times. The same CDR3 also results from other DNA sequences found in this sample. The chain carries TRBV9 and TRBJ1-2; TRBD1 matches at 7 bases. Looked up from germline, CDR1 is SGDLS and CDR2 is YYNGEE. The CDR3 sequence is 15 residues long. V lost 0 bases and J lost 8; bases outside the gene matches: 10. CDR3 loop: CASSVDNRGRGGYTF. Written as DNA, the CDR3 is TGTGCCAGCAGCGTAGATAACAGGGGACGAGGAGGCTACACCTTC.

The genes are TRBV7-6 and TRBJ2-3; 8 nucleotides match TRBD2. CDR1 is SGHVS, CDR2 FNYEAQ, per germline. V was clipped by 1 base and J by 4 bases; unmatched bases: 7. The CDR3 covers 16 residues. The CDR3 sequence: CASSLGSGGGADTQYF. The CDR3, as DNA: TGTGCCAGCAGCTTAGGGAGCGGGGGAGGGGCAGATACGCAGTATTTT.

This chain uses TRBV27 with TRBJ2-1; 7 positions match TRBD2. J gave up 7 bases and V 2 bases, and 8 bases lay outside the gene matches. Germline loops: CDR1 MNHEY, CDR2 SMNVEV (reference sequence). The CDR3 runs to 15 residues. As DNA, the CDR3 is TGTGCCAGCAGTTTACGGGGGGAGGCCGCGAATGAGCAGTTCTTC. This codes for CASSLRGEAANEQFF.

The CDR3 region is CASSRQAHNEKLFF. The CDR3 nucleotides read TGTGCCAGCAGCCGACAGGCCCATAATGAAAAACTGTTTTTT. The rearrangement uses TRBV5-5 and TRBJ1-4; weak D call: TRBD1 (6 bases). Trimming removed 4 bases at V and 4 bases at J, with 11 bases between. Per the germline V gene, CDR1 is SGHKS and CDR2 is YYEKEE (reference sequence). The CDR3 is made up of 14 amino acids. The whole variable domain, filled in from reference TRBV5-5 and TRBJ1-4, reads DAGVTQSPTHLIKTRGQQVTLRCSPISGHKSVSWYQQVLGQGPQFIFQYYEKEERGRGNFPDRFSARQFPNYSSELNVNALLLGDSALYLCASSRQAHNEKLFFGSGTQLSVL.

This clone was seen once. V and J are TRBV2 and TRBJ2-7; 7 positions match TRBD1. The CDR3 length is 15 residues. Germline lookup yields CDR1 SNHLY and CDR2 FYNNEI. V lost 5 bases and J lost 2; bases outside the gene matches: 9. The CDR3 DNA sequence: TGTGCCAGCAGTCGTCCCGGGACAGTGGCCTACGAGCAGTACTTC. Residues: CASSRPGTVAYEQYF.

This chain joins TRBV5-1 and TRBJ2-1, with TRBD2 matching over 13 bases. The CDR3 totals 15 residues. CDR1 and CDR2 (germline): SGHRS, YFSETQ. With 4 bases clipped from V and 6 bases from J, the junction kept 4 bases outside the gene matches. The CDR3: CASSLTSGGLNEQFF. Here the CDR3 DNA reads TGCGCCAGCAGCCTGACTAGCGGGGGGCTCAATGAGCAGTTCTTC.

V is TRBV11-1 and J is TRBJ2-7; TRBD1 might be the D (6 bases). The CDR3 has 14 residues. Trimming left V 4 bases short and J 3 bases short, with 13 bases between. The germline V gene has CDR1 SGHAT and CDR2 FQDESV (reference sequence). CDR3 nucleotide sequence: TGTGCCAGCAGCTCCGTGGGGGCAAACTACGAGCAGTACTTC. It encodes CASSSVGANYEQYF.

This clone has just a few counts. V gene TRBV19 combines with J gene TRBJ2-2; tentatively, D is TRBD2 (6 bases). The V and J ends lost 5 bases and 0 bases respectively, with 13 bases between them. CDR1 is LNHDA and CDR2 is SQIVND in the germline V gene (reference sequence). This CDR3 is 16 amino acids long. In nucleotides, the CDR3 is TGTGCCAGTAGTGCACTGGGGGGAGCGAACACCGGGGAGCTGTTTTTT. It encodes CASSALGGANTGELFF.

This clone was counted a few times. V is TRBV5-1 and J is TRBJ1-2; D is ambiguous. This CDR3 has 14 residues. Germline CDR1 SGHRS, CDR2 YFSETQ. V was clipped by 4 bases and J by 1 base, with 11 bases between them. CDR3 sequence reads: CASSHLSSNYGYTF. CDR3 coding DNA: TGCGCCAGCAGCCACTTATCAAGTAACTATGGCTACACCTTC.

The V gene is TRBV7-6, the J gene TRBJ1-4; weak D call: TRBD1 (5 bases). V lost 1 base and J lost 7, with 13 bases in between. Germline assignment: CDR1 SGHVS and CDR2 FNYEAQ. The CDR3 is made up of 15 amino acids. The CDR3 region is CASSLDRGNGEKLFF. The CDR3 region has the DNA TGTGCCAGCAGCTTAGACCGGGGGAACGGTGAAAAACTGTTTTTT.

Here the CDR3 reads CASSLGPGNYGYTF. CDR3 DNA: TGTGCCAGCAGCTTGGGTCCAGGGAACTATGGCTACACCTTC. V is TRBV7-9 and J is TRBJ1-2; D possibly corresponds to TRBD1 (5 bases). This CDR3 is 14 amino acids long. Germline CDR1 reads SEHNR; CDR2 reads FQNEAQ (reference sequence). The V gene lost 3 bases and the J gene lost 2 bases, with 10 bases spanning the gap. Full variable domain (outside the CDR3, taken from reference TRBV7-9 and TRBJ1-2): DTGVSQNPRHKITKRGQNVTFRCDPISEHNRLYWYRQTLGQGPEFLTYFQNEAQLEKSRLLSDRFSAERPKGSFSTLEIQRTEQGDSAMYLCASSLGPGNYGYTFGSGTRLTVV.

The chain joins TRBV7-9 to TRBJ2-1, with TRBD2 matching 8 bases. Trimming removed 3 bases from V and 0 bases from J; junction bases left unmatched: 10. Germline loops: CDR1 SEHNR, CDR2 FQNEAQ (reference sequence). The CDR3 has 18 residues. This chain's CDR3 is CASSLAGGPSSSYNEQFF. For the CDR3, the DNA is TGTGCCAGCAGCTTGGCGGGGGGTCCCTCAAGCTCCTACAATGAGCAGTTCTTC.

The rearrangement joins TRBV27 to TRBJ1-6; weak D call: TRBD1 (5 bases). Germline V gives CDR1 MNHEY, CDR2 SMNVEV (reference sequence). Trimming cost V 6 bases and J 7 bases, with 16 bases left between them. This CDR3 is 15 amino acids long. This chain's CDR3 is CASRGGNRNNSPLHF. The CDR3, as DNA: TGTGCCAGCAGGGGGGGGAACAGGAACAATTCACCCCTCCACTTT.

A single count supports this clone. The chain's CDR3 is CASSASGGTDTQYF. For the CDR3, the DNA is TGTGCCAGTAGTGCATCGGGGGGTACGGATACGCAGTATTTT. V gene TRBV19 combines with J gene TRBJ2-3; 7 nucleotides agree with TRBD2. Germline V CDR1 and CDR2: LNHDA, SQIVND (reference sequence). CDR3 length equals 14 residues. V lost 5 bases, J lost 6 bases, and 8 bases stayed unmatched.

The chain carries TRBV11-2 and TRBJ2-3; 7 nucleotides match TRBD2. With V trimmed by 1 base and J by 2 bases, 3 bases remained unmatched. The CDR3 has 15 residues. The germline V gene has CDR1 SGHAT and CDR2 FQNNGV. The CDR3 region is CASSLGGGNTDTQYF. The CDR3 region has the DNA TGTGCCAGCAGCTTAGGCGGGGGAAACACAGATACGCAGTATTTT. The complete variable domain, with remaining parts taken from reference TRBV11-2 and TRBJ2-3, reads EAGVAQSPRYKIIEKRQSVAFWCNPISGHATLYWYQQILGQGPKLLIQFQNNGVVDDSQLPKDRFSAERLKGVDSTLKIQPAKLEDSAVYLCASSLGGGNTDTQYFGPGTRLTVL.

V gene TRBV13 combines with J gene TRBJ1-1; the D gene is possibly TRBD1 (5 bases). The V gene's germline CDR1 is PRHDT and CDR2 FYEKMQ (reference sequence). The ends were cut back, 2 bases at V and 1 base at J, with 8 bases in the middle. The CDR3 contains 14 residues. The CDR3 DNA follows: TGTGCCAGCAGCTTACAGGGTTCGAACACTGAAGCTTTCTTT. Translating it yields CASSLQGSNTEAFF.

The CDR3 reads CASSIFEGGDTEAFF. DNA for the CDR3: TGTGCCAGTAGTATATTTGAGGGTGGGGACACTGAAGCTTTCTTT. The chain employs TRBV19 and TRBJ1-1; D is undetermined. The CDR3 totals 15 residues. Germline V lookup: CDR1 LNHDA, CDR2 SQIVND (reference sequence). V lost 2 bases, J lost 3 bases, and 13 bases lay in between.

The CDR3 is CASSQETSGGTTNTGELFF. In DNA, the CDR3 is TGTGCCAGCAGCCAAGAGACTAGCGGGGGGACGACGAACACCGGGGAGCTGTTTTTT. The chain carries TRBV4-2 and TRBJ2-2; 13 bases line up with TRBD2. Trimming removed 0 bases from V and 0 bases from J; junction bases left unmatched: 4. Germline assignment: CDR1 LGHNA and CDR2 YNFKEQ. This CDR3 comprises 19 residues.

The chain combines TRBV7-2 with TRBJ2-2; no clear D. Per the germline V gene, CDR1 is SGHTA and CDR2 is FQGNSA. The V end was cut by 7 bases, the J end by 0 bases, with 18 bases between. The CDR3 is 17 residues long. CDR3 in amino acids: CASNLGQYTSNTGELFF. DNA of the CDR3: TGTGCCAGCAACCTTGGGCAGTACACTTCGAACACCGGGGAGCTGTTTTTT.

V and J are TRBV2 and TRBJ2-2; 7 bases agree with TRBD2. Germline values: CDR1 SNHLY, CDR2 FYNNEI. Trimming cost V 3 bases and J 7 bases; bases outside gene matches: 5. The CDR3 loop spans 14 amino acids. CDR3 region: CASSEVGRDGELFF. CDR3 DNA: TGTGCCAGCAGTGAGGTGGGGAGGGACGGGGAGCTGTTTTTT.

The genes are TRBV6-6 and TRBJ1-6, with 7 bases that match TRBD1. The V segment lost 6 bases and the J segment 5 bases; nucleotides outside the gene matches: 7. The germline V gene encodes CDR1 MNHNY and CDR2 SVGAGI (reference sequence). This CDR3 region has 15 residues. CDR3 in DNA: TGTGCCAGCAGAGACACCGGGACAGATAATTCACCCCTCCACTTT. This translates into CASRDTGTDNSPLHF.

This chain connects TRBV6-5 to TRBJ2-4, with D perhaps TRBD1 (5 bases). V was clipped by 6 bases and J by 0 bases, with 9 bases between them. This CDR3 is 14 amino acids long. Germline-derived CDR1 and CDR2 are MNHEY and SVGAGI. Written as DNA, the CDR3 is TGTGCCAGCAGGTCACAGGCAGCCAAAAACATTCAGTACTTC. As protein: CASRSQAAKNIQYF.